The clone carrying this T cell receptor beta chain was recorded once. As yet, its antigen is unknown. This table comes from immunoSEQ multiplex PCR, and its TCRdb copy is limited to in-frame clones, with some not included. The profile shows 95,000 to 150,000 clones, under 90% of them singletons. These data belong to a study of cytomegalovirus exposure and HLA in healthy donors. Findings and caveats of the study: There were fewer than 200 TCR beta chains listed as cytomegalovirus-associated. Most observed TCR sequences were rare, whereas some public TCRs were detected in many donors. Specificity for CMV antigens was confirmed in vitro for a few of the CMV-associated chains.

Germline V gene data show CDR1 as SEHNR and CDR2 as FQNEAQ (reference sequence). The V gene lost 3 bases and the J gene lost 5 bases, with 8 bases spanning the gap. This CDR3 has 13 amino acids. The source of this sequence is a woman aged 18-35 years in good health and CMV-seronegative. This chain connects TRBV7-9 to TRBJ2-1, with D perhaps TRBD2 (5 bases). Sequencing input: PBMCs. CDR3: CASSFGLNNEQFF. The CDR3 nucleotides read TGTGCCAGCAGCTTCGGACTCAACAATGAGCAGTTCTTC.